The clone carrying this TCR beta chain has only one observation. Its antigen is unknown. Profiled with immunoSEQ multiplex PCR; TCRdb holds only in-frame clones, not every one. This table holds tens of thousands of clones, about 85% found once. The data originate from a study of PD-L1 blockade in urothelial cancer. Study in general: In the patient group, about 90% of the roughly 29 were males with bladder-origin urothelial cancer. The patients had undergone anywhere from 0 to 3 prior chemotherapy regimens.

Study results and limitations: Durable-benefit cases showed more tumor-associated blood clone expansion at 3 weeks.

Locally advanced or metastatic urothelial carcinoma affected all patients. The sequenced sample was PBMCs, obtained around atezolizumab (anti-PD-L1) treatment. The source of this sequence is a man between 70 and 80 years old with urothelial cancer.

The CDR3 loop is CANRNPFAGGHTGELFF. The CDR3 coding sequence is TGTGCCAATCGGAATCCCTTCGCGGGAGGTCACACCGGGGAGCTGTTTTTT. The chain is built from TRBV7-2 and TRBJ2-2, with TRBD2 matching over 8 bases. Germline CDR1 and CDR2: SGHTA and FQGNSA. This CDR3 has 17 residues. With 10 bases clipped from V and 3 bases from J, the junction kept 16 bases outside the gene matches.